This T cell receptor beta chain was sequenced during a study of cytomegalovirus exposure and HLA in healthy donors. Deletions cut 7 bases from V and 2 bases from J, with 11 bases between. From germline, CDR1 is GTSNPN and CDR2 SVGIG (reference sequence). This CDR3 spans 13 amino acids. A multiplex PCR was run with 60 Vbeta primers and 13 Jbeta primers. Measured with immunoSEQ multiplex PCR; TCRdb has only the in-frame clones, and not every one. The table shows 100,000 to 150,000 clones, with 60% to 80% occurring only once. This clone is a singleton in its sample. What it recognizes is unknown. The study's findings and limits: In an earlier analysis, in under 700 donors, most V segments appeared productive either ~87% or ~30% of the time.

The J gene is TRBJ1-4, the V gene TRBV30; D uncertain. Sequenced input: PBMCs. This clonotype was obtained from a male donor in good health and CMV-seronegative. This CDR3 reads CASYRGTNEKLFF. The CDR3 DNA reads as TGTGCCTCCTATCGCGGGACTAATGAAAAACTGTTTTTT.